This T cell receptor (beta chain) is drawn from a study of blood T cells in healthy people across ages. Overall study results and limits: Unsorted PBMCs prevented conclusive naive versus antigen-experienced comparison.

Combining a sample-barcoded 5' primer with a J-beta primer mix, a second PCR ran for roughly 7 to 12 cycles. One entry per CDR3 protein, called by TCRdb with MiXCR from the 5' RACE reads. The data hold about 1.4 million distinct CDR3 sequences, with approximately 59% observed a single time. J was trimmed by 8 bases and V by 4 bases; bases with no gene match: 5. CDR3 length equals 13 residues. Germline CDR1 and CDR2: SGHDT and YYEEEE. Worth noting for this clonotype: What it binds is not known.

The gene calls are TRBV5-6 and TRBJ2-1; 8 positions agree with TRBD1. The sequence was collected from a man younger than 35 in good health. Sample: blood. The CDR3 is CASSPPDRDEQFF. DNA for the CDR3: TGTGCCAGCAGCCCCCCGGACAGGGATGAGCAGTTCTTC. The entire variable domain, with the rest obtained from reference TRBV5-6 and TRBJ2-1, is as follows: DAGVTQSPTHLIKTRGQQVTLRCSPKSGHDTVSWYQQALGQGPQFIFQYYEEEERQRGNFPDRFSGHQFPNYSSELNVNALLLGDSALYLCASSPPDRDEQFFGPGTRLTVL.